The 14 T cell receptor beta chains reported below all come from one sample, sequenced in a study of beta chain features in type 1 diabetes. The sequenced template was cDNA made from the entire isolated RNA. The data were produced by immunoSEQ multiplex PCR, yet TCRdb's version contains in-frame clones alone and is incomplete. This sample has fewer than 900,000 clones, with 15% to 20% found just once. The sample was naive CD4+ T cells from blood. These receptors all stem from a woman aged 18-29 years in good health.

This clone was counted a few times. The CDR3 sequence is CASTVRLAANNEQFF. The CDR3 coding sequence is TGTGCCAGCACCGTTCGACTAGCGGCGAACAATGAGCAGTTCTTC. V is TRBV11-2 and J is TRBJ2-1, with 9 bases identical to TRBD2. The germline CDR1 and CDR2 sequences are SGHAT and FQNNGV. The CDR3 sequence is 15 residues long. The trim removed 7 bases at V and 5 bases at J, leaving 9 bases unmatched.

V is TRBV28 and J is TRBJ2-1; 7 bases map to TRBD2. This CDR3 is built from 16 residues. The germline V gene encodes CDR1 MDHEN and CDR2 SYDVKM. V dropped 3 bases and J dropped 2; count of bases not matched to a gene: 7. CDR3 amino acids: CASSFGSGRTYNEQFF. Written as DNA, the CDR3 is TGTGCCAGCAGTTTCGGTAGCGGGCGGACCTACAATGAGCAGTTCTTC.

The J gene is TRBJ2-5, the V gene TRBV7-8, with unresolved D. This CDR3 spans 14 amino acids. V lost 5 bases, J lost 5 bases, and 15 bases lay in between. Germline assignment: CDR1 SGHVS and CDR2 FQNEAQ. CDR3 nucleotide sequence: TGTGCCAGCAGCACAACCGGTGATGCGGAGACCCAGTACTTC. It codes for CASSTTGDAETQYF.

This clone was recorded a few times. Other nucleotide sequences in the sample specify the same CDR3. The CDR3 DNA is TGTGCCAGCAGCTTGTCCCGGGACTATGGCTACACCTTC. Translating it yields CASSLSRDYGYTF. This chain uses TRBV7-2 with TRBJ1-2; D is unresolved. CDR3 size: 13 residues. With 3 bases removed from V and 3 bases from J, the gap between germline ends came to 8 bases. In germline, CDR1 is SGHTA, CDR2 FQGNSA.

This chain links TRBV6-5 with TRBJ2-7; 7 positions match TRBD2. Unmatched junction bases numbered 8, after V lost 2 bases and J lost 4 bases. This CDR3 region has 15 residues. Looked up from germline, CDR1 is MNHEY and CDR2 is SVGAGI. The CDR3 sequence is CASSYAAGTGYEQYF. The CDR3 region has the DNA TGTGCCAGCAGTTACGCAGCGGGAACGGGTTACGAGCAGTACTTC.

This clone was counted only a few times. The genes are TRBV28 and TRBJ1-2; 9 nucleotides agree with TRBD1. After removal of 6 bases from V and 7 bases from J, the junction contained 12 bases not matched to a gene. CDR3 size: 15 residues. Germline V gene lookup returns CDR1 MDHEN and CDR2 SYDVKM. The CDR3 DNA follows: TGTGCCAGCAGAACAGGGGGCGTATTAGAATCTGGCTACACCTTC. This sequence encodes CASRTGGVLESGYTF.

The rearrangement joins TRBV7-9 to TRBJ1-2, with D perhaps TRBD1 (5 bases). The ends were cut back, 5 bases at V and 8 bases at J, with 21 bases in the middle. This CDR3 has 15 residues. Germline V lookup: CDR1 SEHNR, CDR2 FQNEAQ (reference sequence). The CDR3 DNA reads TGTGCCAGCAGCGCTGGTCGACAGACCGTTGGGGGCTACACCTTC. Its translation: CASSAGRQTVGGYTF.

This clone was counted between two and nine times. J is TRBJ1-1 and V is TRBV28; D is possibly TRBD1 (5 bases). Germline V gives CDR1 MDHEN, CDR2 SYDVKM. There are 13 residues in the CDR3. V was pared by 2 bases and J by 7 bases, with 11 bases between. CDR3 sequence (DNA): TGTGCCAGCAGTTTACTGCGACAGAGTGAAGCTTTCTTT. This codes for CASSLLRQSEAFF.

Only a few counts were recorded for this clone. The gene calls are TRBV7-9 and TRBJ2-4; no firm D call. CDR1 is SEHNR, CDR2 FQNEAQ, per germline (reference sequence). The CDR3 totals 14 residues. V was shortened by 4 bases and J by 0 bases, with 7 bases between the two germline ends. The CDR3 sequence: CASSSTAAKNIQYF. The CDR3 DNA is TGTGCCAGCAGCTCTACAGCAGCCAAAAACATTCAGTACTTC. Complete variable domain (other parts from reference TRBV7-9 and TRBJ2-4): DTGVSQNPRHKITKRGQNVTFRCDPISEHNRLYWYRQTLGQGPEFLTYFQNEAQLEKSRLLSDRFSAERPKGSFSTLEIQRTEQGDSAMYLCASSSTAAKNIQYFGAGTRLSVL.

This clone has a handful of counts. This sequence joins TRBV6-5 and TRBJ1-5, with 7 bases lining up with TRBD1. Germline lookup yields CDR1 MNHEY and CDR2 SVGAGI. The CDR3 is 14 amino acids. J gave up 5 bases and V 5 bases, and 6 bases lay outside the gene matches. In DNA form, the CDR3 reads TGTGCCAGCAGTAGGACAGGCGGTGATCAGCCCCAGCATTTT. Protein product: CASSRTGGDQPQHF.

In its sample, this clone was seen a few times. The rearrangement uses TRBV19 and TRBJ2-2; possibly TRBD1 for D (6 bases). The germline V gene has CDR1 LNHDA and CDR2 SQIVND (reference sequence). V dropped 8 bases and J dropped 4 bases, with 14 bases sitting between them. CDR3 length: 14 residues. The CDR3 DNA follows: TGTGCCAGTTTACAACAGGGACGCACCGGGGAGCTGTTTTTT. This sequence encodes CASLQQGRTGELFF.

The CDR3 nucleotides are TGTGCCAGCCTCCAAAACACTGAAGCTTTCTTT. It encodes CASLQNTEAFF. J is TRBJ1-1 and V is TRBV11-2, with D hard to call. The V and J ends lost 8 bases and 2 bases respectively, with 6 bases between them. The germline CDR1 and CDR2 sequences are SGHAT and FQNNGV. The CDR3 covers 11 residues.

The table lists this clone with a few counts. Other DNA sequences in the same sample also yield this CDR3. This chain uses TRBV18 with TRBJ1-2; TRBD1 is a possible D gene (5 bases). Germline loops: CDR1 KGHSH, CDR2 LQKENI. The V end lost 2 bases, the J end lost 3 bases, and 10 bases lay between the germline ends. This CDR3 is built from 14 residues. The CDR3 DNA reads TGTGCCAGCTCACCAGCAGGGAAGGACTATGGCTACACCTTC. It translates to CASSPAGKDYGYTF.

This clone was counted between two and nine times. The CDR3 DNA reads as TGTGCCAGCAGCTTCCGGACTAGCGAGACCCTCCCATACAATGAGCAGTTCTTC. As protein: CASSFRTSETLPYNEQFF. This rearrangement joins TRBV9 to TRBJ2-1; 9 positions match TRBD2. The CDR3 spans 18 residues. The V gene end was trimmed by 4 bases and the J gene end by 4 bases; junction bases not matched to a gene: 15. The germline gives CDR1 SGDLS, CDR2 YYNGEE.